Reported below is one T cell receptor beta chain. The specificity of this receptor is unknown. Base qualities are not recorded, but no much larger clone differs from it by a single base. This entry is derived from a study of T cell responses to AZD1222 COVID-19 vaccine (dated by TCRdb to the early 2020s). For the study in its entirety: AZD1222 recipients with second doses at about 4 weeks or about 12 weeks were pooled, because spike-specific TCR depth and breadth did not differ between schedules. TCR sequencing covered more than 230 trial participants: 207 given two doses of AZD1222 and 26 given two doses of MenACWY control vaccine. Trial participants were enrolled into age subgroups of 18-55, 56-69 and 70-plus years, which contained about 150, 28 and 57 TCR-sequenced participants, respectively. Overall study outcomes, separate from this receptor: After two AZD1222 doses, spike-specific TCR breadth and depth were significantly higher than at day 0 and than in MenACWY recipients. The vaccine-associated CD4 TCRs covered the entire spike protein, and the dominant responses fell in regions 160-218 and 743-854. Conclusions about previously exposed vaccinees were limited because only a handful of AZD1222 recipients were SARS-CoV-2 seropositive at baseline. Participants were mostly white British and included more females than males, and it was suggested by the authors that clonal diversity may have been underestimated. In the small 56-69-year group, the increase in depth fell short of significance, most likely because of low power. Because no samples from the day 14 peak response were available, repertoires could be characterized only after the peak T cell response. Reportedly, close to half of the unique spike-specific TCRs recognized epitopes lying outside the regions that are mutated in the B.1.351 and B.1.1.7 variants.

CDR1 and CDR2, looked up from the germline V gene, are LGHNT and FRNRAP. CDR3 length: 15 amino acids, cysteine to phenylalanine. Just CDR3 DNA is preserved here, 45 bases in frame from base 1. V loses 0 bases of germline sequence and J loses 0 bases, and the interval between the two ends is 6 bases. The time point label for this specimen denotes: baseline before first vaccination. Samples from vaccinated people were obtained from the UK trials COV001 and COV002, which included a single-blind randomized controlled phase 2/3 trial of AZD1222 (ChAdOx1 nCoV-19) in healthy adults. For TCRbeta chain sequencing, PBMC samples were collected from trial participants at day 0 and at day 28 after the second dose. The CDR3 regions of human TCRbeta chains were subjected to immunosequencing. The paper's processing steps were these. Repertoire TCRs were checked for matches against a reference library of SARS-CoV-2-specific TCRs that had been generated using the MIRA antigen-specificity platform. Breadth was defined as the fraction of unique TCRs that were SARS-CoV-2-associated, and depth was defined as the fraction of total T cells that were SARS-CoV-2-associated. Each spike-specific TCR was assigned to its reactive spike region and to a CD4 or CD8 class using the MIRA data. Log10-transformed breadth and depth values were compared by one-way ANOVA with Sidak's multiple comparisons tests. Entries here come from immuneACCESS through TCRdb and include only in-frame sequences with V and J called. Some clones fail to appear in such tables; in the studies checked, an unresolved V gene covers under half of the shortfall, and the cause of the remainder is unknown. V, J and clone size derive from that table, while D and trimming were established from the DNA sequence. This sample has 130,000 or so clones in its table, and roughly 90% of those were observed once. The top ten constitute under 2% of the sample.

Sequences were derived from peripheral blood, sampled on day 0 of AZD1222 vaccination. The chain is made from TRBV12-5 and TRBJ1-3; no D gene is confidently identified. The TCR comes from an adult in good health. Here is the DNA: TGTGCTAGTGGTTTGGTACCCGTCTCTGGAAACACCATATATTTT. Its translation is CASGLVPVSGNTIYF.